The text below deals with one T cell receptor (beta chain). Its matching antigen is unknown. Using a J-beta primer mix together with a sample-barcoded 5' primer, a second PCR was run for roughly 7 to 12 cycles. With 12 random nucleotides, a template-switch adaptor tagged each individual cDNA molecule. A single record per CDR3 protein comes from TCRdb applying MiXCR to the 5' RACE reads. The sample consists of some 1.6 million distinct CDR3 sequences, about 32% of them appearing once. The data are from a study of blood T cells in healthy people across ages. Germline V gene sequence: CDR1 SGDLS, CDR2 YYNGEE. CDR3 length: 16 residues. Study-level findings and limits: Shifts in expanded clonotypes may have been confounded by donor CMV status, which was unknown. The lack of PBMC sorting stopped any conclusive naive versus antigen-experienced comparison.

Sequenced input: blood. This receptor was taken from a woman aged 30 to 39 in good health. V usage is TRBV9 and J usage is TRBJ2-7, with D perhaps TRBD2 (5 bases). The tail of the sequence fits TRBJ2-5 better, so the J call may be wrong. In DNA form, the CDR3 reads TGTGCCAGCAGCGTAGGTGAGGTGGGAGTAACAGAGACCCAGTACTTC. It is translated as CASSVGEVGVTETQYF.